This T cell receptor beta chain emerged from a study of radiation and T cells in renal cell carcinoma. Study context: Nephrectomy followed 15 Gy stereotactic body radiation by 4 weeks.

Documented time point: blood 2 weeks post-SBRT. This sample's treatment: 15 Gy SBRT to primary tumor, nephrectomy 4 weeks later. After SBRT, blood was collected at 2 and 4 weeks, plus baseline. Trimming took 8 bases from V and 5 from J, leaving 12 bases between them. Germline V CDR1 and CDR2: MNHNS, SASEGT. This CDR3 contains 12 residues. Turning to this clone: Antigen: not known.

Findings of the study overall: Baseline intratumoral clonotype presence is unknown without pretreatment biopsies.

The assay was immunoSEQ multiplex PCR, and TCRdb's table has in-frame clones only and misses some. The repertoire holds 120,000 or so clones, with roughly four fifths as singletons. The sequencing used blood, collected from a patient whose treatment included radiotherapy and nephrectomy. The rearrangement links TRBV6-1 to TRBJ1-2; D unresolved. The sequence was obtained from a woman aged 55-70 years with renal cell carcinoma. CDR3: CASSEGTYGYTF. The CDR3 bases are TGTGCCAGCTCCGAGGGAACTTATGGCTACACCTTC.